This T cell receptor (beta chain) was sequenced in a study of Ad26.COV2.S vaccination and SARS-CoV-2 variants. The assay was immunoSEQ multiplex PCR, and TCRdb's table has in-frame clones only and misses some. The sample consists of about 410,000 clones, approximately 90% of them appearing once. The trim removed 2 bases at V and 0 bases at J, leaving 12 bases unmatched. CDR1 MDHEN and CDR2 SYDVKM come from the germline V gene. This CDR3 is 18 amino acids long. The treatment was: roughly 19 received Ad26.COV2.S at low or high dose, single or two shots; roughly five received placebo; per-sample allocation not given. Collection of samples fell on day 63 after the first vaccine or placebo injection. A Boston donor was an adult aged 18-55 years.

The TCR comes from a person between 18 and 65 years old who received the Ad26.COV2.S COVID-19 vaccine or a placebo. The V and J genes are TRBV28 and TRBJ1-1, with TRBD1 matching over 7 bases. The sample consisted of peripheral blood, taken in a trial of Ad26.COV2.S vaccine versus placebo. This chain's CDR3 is CASSLRQGGVSMNTEAFF. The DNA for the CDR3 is TGTGCCAGCAGTTTAAGACAGGGAGGGGTCTCCATGAACACTGAAGCTTTCTTT. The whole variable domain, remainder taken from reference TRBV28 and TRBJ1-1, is DVKVTQSSRYLVKRTGEKVFLECVQDMDHENMFWYRQDPGLGLRLIYFSYDVKMKEKGDIPEGYSVSREKKERFSLILESASTNQTSMYLCASSLRQGGVSMNTEAFFGQGTRLTVV.